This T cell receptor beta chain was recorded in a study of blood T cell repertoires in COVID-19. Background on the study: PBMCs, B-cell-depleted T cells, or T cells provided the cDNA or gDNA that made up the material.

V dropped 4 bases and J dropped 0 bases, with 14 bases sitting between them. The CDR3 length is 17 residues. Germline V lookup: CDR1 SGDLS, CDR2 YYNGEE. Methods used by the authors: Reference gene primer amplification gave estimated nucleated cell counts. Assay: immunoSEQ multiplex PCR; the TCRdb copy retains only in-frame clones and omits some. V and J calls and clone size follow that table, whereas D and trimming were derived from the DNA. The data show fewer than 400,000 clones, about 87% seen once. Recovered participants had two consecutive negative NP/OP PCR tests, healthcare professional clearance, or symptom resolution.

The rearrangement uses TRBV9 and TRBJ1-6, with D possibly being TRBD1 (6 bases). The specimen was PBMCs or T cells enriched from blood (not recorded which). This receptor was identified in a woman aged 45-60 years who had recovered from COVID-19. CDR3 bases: TGTGCCAGCAGCCCCCAGGACAGATTCTCCTATAATTCACCCCTCCACTTT. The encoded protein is CASSPQDRFSYNSPLHF.